The 24 T cell receptor beta chains listed next were all sequenced from one sample in a study of cytomegalovirus exposure and HLA in healthy donors. Both 60 Vbeta primers and 13 Jbeta primers went into the PCR. Method: immunoSEQ multiplex PCR; TCRdb's copy keeps in-frame clones and lacks some. The sample records some 110,000 clones, roughly three fifths being singletons. The source material was PBMCs. All receptors derive from a young man in good health and CMV-seronegative.

The genes are TRBV28 and TRBJ2-3, with 7 positions matching TRBD1. This CDR3 has 15 amino acids. The V gene's germline CDR1 is MDHEN and CDR2 SYDVKM. Trimming removed 6 bases from V and 0 bases from J; junction bases left unmatched: 6. The CDR3, as DNA: TGTGCCAGCAGGACGACAGGGTTTAGCACAGATACGCAGTATTTT. Protein: CASRTTGFSTDTQYF.

The rearrangement joins TRBV5-1 to TRBJ2-3, with D uncertain. CDR3 length: 13 residues. Germline V gene lookup returns CDR1 SGHRS and CDR2 YFSETQ. The ends were cut back, 5 bases at V and 4 bases at J, with 11 bases in the middle. In nucleotides, the CDR3 is TGCGCCAGCAGAGTTGGCCACCCAGATACGCAGTATTTT. The encoded protein is CASRVGHPDTQYF.

This clone was observed a handful of times. This chain joins TRBV6-5 and TRBJ1-5, with D possibly TRBD1 on 6 matching bases. The CDR3 has 15 residues. Germline V gene data show CDR1 as MNHEY and CDR2 as SVGAGI. Trimming took 4 bases from V and 0 from J, leaving 10 bases between them. The CDR3 here is CASSSDRNSNQPQHF. CDR3 nucleotide sequence: TGTGCCAGCAGTTCCGACAGGAATAGCAATCAGCCCCAGCATTTT.

In its sample, this clone was seen once. This chain joins TRBV6-6 and TRBJ1-1; TRBD1 agrees at 7 bases. The junction had 8 bases not matched to a gene; V was cut back by 0 bases and J by 4 bases. The CDR3 runs to 16 residues. Germline values: CDR1 MNHNY, CDR2 SVGAGI (reference sequence). CDR3: CASSYSPSAGGTEAFF. For the CDR3, the DNA is TGTGCCAGCAGTTACTCGCCGTCTGCAGGGGGCACTGAAGCTTTCTTT.

The chain has TRBV6-4 and TRBJ2-1; TRBD2 matches 7 bases. This CDR3 contains 18 residues. Losses at the gene ends were 4 bases for V and 0 bases for J; bases not matched to a gene: 12. Germline-derived CDR1 and CDR2 are MRHNA and SNTAGT. The CDR3 DNA follows: TGTGCCAGCAGTGCCACCGTATCGCGGGAGAGCTCCTACAATGAGCAGTTCTTC. Translation: CASSATVSRESSYNEQFF.

The V call is TRBV11-3, the J call TRBJ2-1; D gene ambiguous. The germline CDR1 and CDR2 sequences are SGHNT and YENEEA. The CDR3 has 14 residues. V shed 5 bases and J shed 4 bases, with 12 bases lying between them. Written as DNA, the CDR3 is TGTGCCAGCAGCCGCCAGGCTAATTACAATGAGCAGTTCTTC. This gives the protein CASSRQANYNEQFF.

This clone has just one count. The chain combines TRBV16 with TRBJ1-2, with D perhaps TRBD1 (6 bases). Germline V gene sequence: CDR1 KGHSY, CDR2 FQNENV. The CDR3 totals 17 residues. Trimming took 1 base from V and 5 from J, leaving 20 bases between them. The CDR3, as DNA: TGTGCCAGCAGCCAATGGCAGCAGGGGTCGACTGAATATGGCTACACCTTC. It specifies CASSQWQQGSTEYGYTF.

This clone was detected only a few times. The V gene is TRBV29-1, the J gene TRBJ1-1; D is perhaps TRBD1 (6 bases). The V end lost 6 bases, the J end lost 5 bases, and 10 bases lay between the germline ends. The CDR3 is made up of 11 amino acids. Germline V gene sequence: CDR1 SQVTM, CDR2 ANQGSEA. The chain's CDR3 is CSVEGGTEAFF. The CDR3 coding sequence is TGCAGCGTGGAGGGGGGGACTGAAGCTTTCTTT.

This clone was seen more than once but under ten times. V is TRBV7-9 and J is TRBJ2-7, with 9 bases that match TRBD1. V lost 5 bases and J lost 2; bases outside the gene matches: 7. Germline values: CDR1 SEHNR, CDR2 FQNEAQ (reference sequence). This CDR3 is built from 15 residues. CDR3 protein: CASSTTGTGTYEQYF. CDR3 bases: TGTGCCAGCAGCACCACCGGGACAGGGACCTACGAGCAGTACTTC.

This chain joins TRBV30 and TRBJ2-6, with 8 bases aligning to TRBD1. Unmatched junction bases numbered 7, after V lost 3 bases and J lost 0 bases. Germline CDR1 and CDR2: GTSNPN and SVGIG (reference sequence). The CDR3 runs to 17 residues. Here the CDR3 reads CAWSRQGSISGANVLTF. The CDR3 DNA sequence: TGTGCCTGGAGCCGACAGGGGAGTATCTCTGGGGCCAACGTCCTGACTTTC.

This chain joins TRBV20-1 and TRBJ2-5; perhaps TRBD1 as D (6 bases). The CDR3 extends over 11 amino acids. CDR1 is DFQATT and CDR2 is SNEGSKA in the germline V gene (reference sequence). V lost 8 bases, J lost 1 base, and 8 bases lay in between. DNA for the CDR3: TGCAGTTACAGGGTCCAAGAGACCCAGTACTTC. Its protein product is CSYRVQETQYF.

The chain combines TRBV4-1 with TRBJ2-7, with a tentative D call TRBD1 (6 bases). CDR1 is MGHRA and CDR2 is YSYEKL in the germline V gene. The length of the CDR3 is 15 residues. The germline V and J ends were trimmed by 4 bases and 3 bases, with 16 bases remaining between them. This CDR3 reads CASSLAGQKNYEQYF. CDR3 nucleotide sequence: TGCGCCAGCAGCCTTGCAGGACAGAAAAACTACGAGCAGTACTTC.

The CDR3 nucleotides are TGTGCCAGCAGCCATCGACAGCGCCCCTATGGCTACACCTTC. Protein product: CASSHRQRPYGYTF. This chain joins TRBV14 and TRBJ1-2, with a tentative D call TRBD1 (5 bases). The CDR3 runs 14 residues. Per the germline V gene, CDR1 is SGHDN and CDR2 is FVKESK. V was shortened by 3 bases and J by 4 bases, with 12 bases between the two germline ends.

This clone was observed a handful of times. The rearrangement uses TRBV5-5 and TRBJ1-2; D remains ambiguous. Germline V lookup: CDR1 SGHKS, CDR2 YYEKEE (reference sequence). V was trimmed by 2 bases and J by 8 bases, leaving 13 bases between them. The CDR3 runs to 13 residues. CDR3 nucleotides: TGTGCCAGCAGCTTACGGGAGCTGGGAGGCTACACCTTC. Translating it yields CASSLRELGGYTF.

The chain carries TRBV5-4 and TRBJ1-1; maybe TRBD1 (6 bases). There are 14 residues in the CDR3. V lost 5 bases and J 4 bases, leaving 15 bases between the germline ends. Germline values: CDR1 SGHNT, CDR2 YYREEE (reference sequence). CDR3 sequence (DNA): TGTGCCAGCAGTGGGGTACAGGGTTCCACTGAAGCTTTCTTT. Translation gives CASSGVQGSTEAFF.

The rearrangement uses TRBV28 and TRBJ1-2; 8 bases align to TRBD1. Germline V lookup: CDR1 MDHEN, CDR2 SYDVKM. The length of the CDR3 is 14 residues. The V segment lost 2 bases and the J segment 4 bases; nucleotides outside the gene matches: 3. CDR3 coding DNA: TGTGCCAGCAGTTTACCCGGACAGGGCTATGGCTACACCTTC. Its translation: CASSLPGQGYGYTF.

V is TRBV6-1 and J is TRBJ1-4; the D is unclear. The germline V gene has CDR1 MNHNS and CDR2 SASEGT. This CDR3 has 10 residues. V shed 5 bases and J shed 8 bases, with 3 bases lying between them. CDR3 DNA sequence: TGTGCCAGCAGTCGGGAAAAACTGTTTTTT. Protein: CASSREKLFF.

Only one count was recorded for this clone. Different DNA sequences within this sample yield the same CDR3. The chain couples TRBV19 to TRBJ2-7; 8 nucleotides agree with TRBD2. Germline V gene sequence: CDR1 LNHDA, CDR2 SQIVND (reference sequence). Unmatched junction bases numbered 16, after V lost 5 bases and J lost 7 bases. The CDR3 loop spans 16 amino acids. The CDR3 nucleotides read TGTGCCAGTAGTTCGGGAAAAACGGGAGGGCAAGGTGAGCAGTACTTC. This sequence encodes CASSSGKTGGQGEQYF.

The V and J genes are TRBV19 and TRBJ2-3; TRBD2 might be the D (7 bases). Trimming stripped 6 bases from V and 4 bases from J, with 17 bases between. The CDR3 loop spans 15 amino acids. Germline CDR1 reads LNHDA; CDR2 reads SQIVND (reference sequence). The CDR3 sequence: CASRSLGGGADTQYF. The CDR3 coding sequence is TGTGCCAGTAGGAGCCTAGGGGGGGGCGCAGATACGCAGTATTTT.

The V gene is TRBV6-5, the J gene TRBJ1-2; a possible D gene is TRBD1 (6 bases). Trimming pared 6 bases from V and 7 bases from J, leaving 18 bases between. The germline V gene has CDR1 MNHEY and CDR2 SVGAGI. This CDR3 has 14 amino acids. The CDR3 is CASSLNRATGGYTF. DNA for the CDR3: TGTGCCAGCAGCTTGAACAGGGCCACGGGTGGCTACACCTTC.

V usage is TRBV27 and J usage is TRBJ1-5; perhaps TRBD1 as D (5 bases). Germline assignment: CDR1 MNHEY and CDR2 SMNVEV (reference sequence). There are 15 residues in the CDR3. Trimming cost V 6 bases and J 2 bases, with 14 bases left between them. The CDR3 region has the DNA TGTGCCAGCAGCCCCGCCGGCAGGGGCAATCAGCCCCAGCATTTT. Residues: CASSPAGRGNQPQHF.

This clone was seen more than once but under ten times. V gene TRBV5-1 combines with J gene TRBJ2-7; possible D gene TRBD2, 5 bases. The CDR3 contains 15 residues. V lost 4 bases and J 3 bases, leaving 17 bases between the germline ends. Germline loops: CDR1 SGHRS, CDR2 YFSETQ. CDR3 protein: CASSPRGSGRYEQYF. CDR3 DNA: TGCGCCAGCAGCCCTCGGGGTTCCGGCCGCTACGAGCAGTACTTC.

This chain connects TRBV5-4 to TRBJ2-2, with 11 bases fitting TRBD1. The length of the CDR3 is 16 residues. From germline, CDR1 is SGHNT and CDR2 YYREEE (reference sequence). V dropped 7 bases and J dropped 7; count of bases not matched to a gene: 12. The CDR3 loop reads CASGAGTGGIGGELFF. The CDR3, as DNA: TGTGCCAGCGGAGCCGGGACAGGGGGAATCGGCGGGGAGCTGTTTTTT. Looking up the rest from reference TRBV5-4 and TRBJ2-2 gives the full variable domain: ETGVTQSPTHLIKTRGQQVTLRCSSQSGHNTVSWYQQALGQGPQFIFQYYREEENGRGNFPPRFSGLQFPNYSSELNVNALELDDSALYLCASGAGTGGIGGELFFGEGSRLTVL.

This clone was seen a handful of times. The V and J genes are TRBV9 and TRBJ1-1, with 9 bases fitting TRBD1. Germline V CDR1 and CDR2: SGDLS, YYNGEE. V shed 0 bases, J shed 2 bases, and the junction held 5 bases outside the gene matches. The CDR3 is made up of 16 amino acids. Here the CDR3 DNA reads TGTGCCAGCAGCGTAGATGGGACAGGGCCAAACACTGAAGCTTTCTTT. As protein: CASSVDGTGPNTEAFF.